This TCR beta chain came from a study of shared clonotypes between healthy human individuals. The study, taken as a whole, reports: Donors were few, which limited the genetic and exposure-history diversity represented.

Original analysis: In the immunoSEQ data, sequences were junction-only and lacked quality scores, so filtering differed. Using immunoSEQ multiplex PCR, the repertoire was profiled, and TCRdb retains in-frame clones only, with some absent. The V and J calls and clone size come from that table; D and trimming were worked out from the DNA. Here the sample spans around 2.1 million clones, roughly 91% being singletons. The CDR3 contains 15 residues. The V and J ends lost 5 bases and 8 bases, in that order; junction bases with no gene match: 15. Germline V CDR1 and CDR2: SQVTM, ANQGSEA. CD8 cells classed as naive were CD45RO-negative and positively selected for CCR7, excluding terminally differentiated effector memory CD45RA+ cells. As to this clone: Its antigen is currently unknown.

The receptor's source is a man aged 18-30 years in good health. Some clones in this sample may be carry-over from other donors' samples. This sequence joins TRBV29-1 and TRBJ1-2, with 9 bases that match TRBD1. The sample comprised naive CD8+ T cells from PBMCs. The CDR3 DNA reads TGCAGCGTTCAACCGGGACAGGGAGATTTGTACGGCTACACCTTC. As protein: CSVQPGQGDLYGYTF.